These 31 T cell receptor beta chains were sequenced from one sample in a study of Ad26.COV2.S vaccination and SARS-CoV-2 variants. Sequenced by immunoSEQ multiplex PCR; TCRdb stores in-frame clones only, minus some. The sample has 510,000 or so clones; 87% are singletons. Specified treatment: 15 to 20 received Ad26.COV2.S at low or high dose, single or two shots; about 5 received placebo; per-sample allocation not given. The study sampled participants on day 63 after the first vaccine or placebo injection. The source material was peripheral blood, sampled in a trial of Ad26.COV2.S vaccine versus placebo. The receptors come from a person between 18 and 65 years old who received the Ad26.COV2.S COVID-19 vaccine or a placebo.

The chain is built from TRBV19 and TRBJ2-2; TRBD2 is a possible D gene (7 bases). The CDR3 length is 15 residues. CDR1 and CDR2 (germline): LNHDA, SQIVND (reference sequence). Trimming took off 5 bases at V and 4 bases at J, with 14 bases between the two ends. The CDR3 DNA reads as TGTGCCAGTAGTCCGCGGGGGCCGGGCACCGGGGAGCTGTTTTTT. Translation gives CASSPRGPGTGELFF.

V usage is TRBV7-2 and J usage is TRBJ1-2; D is perhaps TRBD1 (5 bases). Per the germline V gene, CDR1 is SGHTA and CDR2 is FQGNSA. The CDR3 spans 14 residues. V was cut by 3 bases and J by 7 bases, with 15 bases left in between. CDR3 coding DNA: TGTGCCAGCAGCTTGAGGGTCCCGGGGGGTGGCTACACCTTC. Its translation is CASSLRVPGGGYTF.

The chain employs TRBV6-5 and TRBJ1-1; D ambiguous. V was shortened by 7 bases and J by 1 base, with 7 bases between the two germline ends. CDR3 length: 12 residues. CDR1 MNHEY and CDR2 SVGAGI come from the germline V gene. In DNA, the CDR3 is TGTGCCAGCATGGCGGGGAACACTGAAGCTTTCTTT. Translating it yields CASMAGNTEAFF.

This clone has a handful of counts. The chain links TRBV19 to TRBJ1-1, with D hard to call. Deletions cut 6 bases from V and 4 bases from J, with 12 bases between. The CDR3 has 13 amino acids. Per germline, CDR1 LNHDA and CDR2 SQIVND (reference sequence). In nucleotides, the CDR3 is TGTGCCAGTAGCCTCGGAGGCGGCACTGAAGCTTTCTTT. Translating gives CASSLGGGTEAFF. The full variable domain, its missing parts supplied by reference TRBV19 and TRBJ1-1, is DGGITQSPKYLFRKEGQNVTLSCEQNLNHDAMYWYRQDPGQGLRLIYYSQIVNDFQKGDIAEGYSVSREKKESFPLTVTSAQKNPTAFYLCASSLGGGTEAFFGQGTRLTVV.

The chain employs TRBV23-1 and TRBJ2-5, with 9 bases aligning to TRBD1. TRBV23-1 is sorted into the ORF group, with uncertain function. After removal of 3 bases from V and 4 bases from J, the junction contained 12 bases not matched to a gene. The CDR3 spans 17 residues. CDR3 coding DNA: TGCGCCAGCAGTCAGTCCCTCGGGACAGGGCATGGAGAGACCCAGTACTTC. Amino acid sequence: CASSQSLGTGHGETQYF.

The rearrangement links TRBV6-4 to TRBJ2-3; D is perhaps TRBD1 (6 bases). V was clipped by 6 bases and J by 0 bases, with 13 bases between them. The CDR3 runs 15 residues. CDR1 is MRHNA and CDR2 is SNTAGT in the germline V gene. The CDR3 coding sequence is TGTGCCAGCAGCGAGGACAGCCATAGCACAGATACGCAGTATTTT. Its translation is CASSEDSHSTDTQYF.

The CDR3 region is CASSAPIGGSSYEQYF. CDR3 bases: TGTGCCAGCAGTGCACCTATCGGAGGGAGCTCCTACGAGCAGTACTTC. The genes are TRBV2 and TRBJ2-7, with a weak D call TRBD2 (6 bases). The V gene's germline CDR1 is SNHLY and CDR2 FYNNEI. The CDR3 consists of 16 residues. Between the trimmed V and J ends, which lost 4 bases and 0 bases, there was a span of 16 bases.

CDR3 in amino acids: CASSWGTGKETQYF. DNA for the CDR3: TGTGCCAGCAGCTGGGGGACAGGGAAAGAGACCCAGTACTTC. The chain carries TRBV7-2 and TRBJ2-5, with 9 bases identical to TRBD1. The length of the CDR3 is 14 residues. Trimming removed 4 bases from V and 3 bases from J; junction bases left unmatched: 3. Looked up from germline, CDR1 is SGHTA and CDR2 is FQGNSA.

The chain is built from TRBV9 and TRBJ1-4, with 8 bases that match TRBD1. The CDR3 consists of 15 residues. With 2 bases clipped from V and 8 bases from J, the junction kept 8 bases outside the gene matches. Per the germline V gene, CDR1 is SGDLS and CDR2 is YYNGEE. The CDR3 loop reads CASSVRTGTGEKLFF. Written as DNA, the CDR3 is TGTGCCAGCAGCGTTCGGACCGGGACAGGAGAAAAACTGTTTTTT.

V and J are TRBV9 and TRBJ2-1, with TRBD2 as a possible D gene (5 bases). The CDR3 extends over 12 amino acids. From germline, CDR1 is SGDLS and CDR2 YYNGEE. The V end lost 4 bases, the J end lost 4 bases, and 6 bases lay between the germline ends. The CDR3 loop is CASSRGYNEQFF. The CDR3 DNA follows: TGTGCCAGCAGCCGAGGGTACAATGAGCAGTTCTTC.

There are a few counts of this clone. V is TRBV18 and J is TRBJ2-3; D is perhaps TRBD1 (5 bases). Trimming removed 0 bases at V and 3 bases at J, with 10 bases between. CDR1 is KGHSH, CDR2 LQKENI, per germline. This CDR3 is built from 15 residues. CDR3 in amino acids: CASSPPGRGTDTQYF. The CDR3 DNA reads as TGTGCCAGCTCACCACCGGGAAGGGGAACAGATACGCAGTATTTT.

The chain employs TRBV4-2 and TRBJ1-4, with TRBD1 identical over 7 bases. The CDR3 is 17 residues long. CDR1 and CDR2 (germline): LGHNA, YNFKEQ. J was trimmed by 4 bases and V by 2 bases; bases with no gene match: 10. CDR3 bases: TGTGCCAGCAGCCAATCGACCGGGACAGATTATAATGAAAAACTGTTTTTT. Translated, it gives CASSQSTGTDYNEKLFF.

This clone was counted a few times. The CDR3 DNA is TGTGCCAGCAGCCCACCGGACAGGTTAAATGAAAAACTGTTTTTT. It is translated as CASSPPDRLNEKLFF. The chain uses TRBV7-9 and TRBJ1-4, with 7 bases identical to TRBD1. V shed 5 bases and J 5 bases; nucleotides not matched to a gene: 8. The CDR3 totals 15 residues. Germline V gene lookup returns CDR1 SEHNR and CDR2 FQNEAQ (reference sequence).

The chain employs TRBV5-6 and TRBJ2-1; unclear D gene. The germline gives CDR1 SGHDT, CDR2 YYEEEE. V was shortened by 0 bases and J by 12 bases, with 7 bases between the two germline ends. The CDR3 has 11 residues. CDR3 residues: CASSLDAGQFF. For the CDR3, the DNA is TGTGCCAGCAGCTTGGATGCCGGGCAGTTCTTC. Based on the CDR3 plus reference TRBV5-6 and TRBJ2-1, the full variable domain is DAGVTQSPTHLIKTRGQQVTLRCSPKSGHDTVSWYQQALGQGPQFIFQYYEEEERQRGNFPDRFSGHQFPNYSSELNVNALLLGDSALYLCASSLDAGQFFGPGTRLTVL.

The chain carries TRBV19 and TRBJ2-1; D unclear. The CDR3 consists of 13 residues. V lost 0 bases and J 9 bases, leaving 9 bases between the germline ends. Per the germline V gene, CDR1 is LNHDA and CDR2 is SQIVND (reference sequence). The CDR3 DNA follows: TGTGCCAGTAGTATAGATCTCCCAGGTGAGCAGTTCTTC. Amino acid sequence: CASSIDLPGEQFF.

This rearrangement joins TRBV30 to TRBJ2-2, with TRBD2 as a possible D gene (5 bases). This CDR3 spans 12 amino acids. V was cut by 4 bases and J by 7 bases, with 10 bases left in between. Germline CDR1 reads GTSNPN; CDR2 reads SVGIG (reference sequence). The CDR3 spells CAWNPGDGELFF. The CDR3 DNA sequence: TGTGCCTGGAATCCCGGGGACGGGGAGCTGTTTTTT.

The V gene is TRBV28, the J gene TRBJ1-6, with 8 nucleotides matching TRBD1. V trimming: 5 bases; J trimming: 5 bases; junction bases outside the gene matches: 5. Germline V gene data show CDR1 as MDHEN and CDR2 as SYDVKM. The CDR3 has 15 amino acids. The CDR3 DNA reads as TGTGCCAGCAGTATCGTGACAGGGGATAATTCACCCCTCCACTTT. Protein sequence: CASSIVTGDNSPLHF.

This chain joins TRBV21-1 and TRBJ2-2; the table names TRBD1, a call not compared with the DNA. TRBV21-1 represents a pseudogene. This CDR3 comprises 17 residues. CDR3 region: CATTPGQTPNRTGELFF. CDR3 nucleotides: TGTGCCACCACCCCGGGACAGACACCAAACCGGACCGGGGAGCTGTTTTTT.

This chain joins TRBV7-8 and TRBJ2-1; no clear D gene. The length of the CDR3 is 12 residues. V lost 0 bases to trimming and J lost 9 bases, with 6 bases between them. Germline values: CDR1 SGHVS, CDR2 FQNEAQ. CDR3 region: CASSLAHGEQFF. CDR3 DNA: TGTGCCAGCAGCTTAGCGCATGGTGAGCAGTTCTTC.

The chain is built from TRBV4-3 and TRBJ2-3, with TRBD2 matching 11 bases. Trimming at V came to 8 bases and at J to 3 bases, leaving 7 bases not matched to a gene. The CDR3 is 15 residues long. Germline V gene lookup returns CDR1 LGHNA and CDR2 YSLEER. CDR3 region: CASGETSGITDTQYF. The DNA of the CDR3 is TGCGCCAGCGGTGAGACTAGCGGGATTACAGATACGCAGTATTTT.

The chain recombines TRBV28 with TRBJ2-2; D may match TRBD1 or TRBD2 (6 bases each). In germline, CDR1 is MDHEN, CDR2 SYDVKM. This CDR3 contains 13 residues. V was shortened by 8 bases and J by 2 bases, with 9 bases between the two germline ends. The CDR3 DNA sequence: TGTGCCAGCTGGGGGGCAAACACCGGGGAGCTGTTTTTT. This sequence encodes CASWGANTGELFF. Full variable domain (rest looked up from reference TRBV28 and TRBJ2-2): DVKVTQSSRYLVKRTGEKVFLECVQDMDHENMFWYRQDPGLGLRLIYFSYDVKMKEKGDIPEGYSVSREKKERFSLILESASTNQTSMYLCASWGANTGELFFGEGSRLTVL.

The chain has TRBV27 and TRBJ2-5; D is ambiguous. V was trimmed by 2 bases and J by 7 bases, leaving 11 bases between them. Germline V lookup: CDR1 MNHEY, CDR2 SMNVEV (reference sequence). The CDR3 is 13 residues long. In nucleotides, the CDR3 is TGTGCCAGCAGTTTAAACCAAGGGCTGACCCAGTACTTC. Its protein is CASSLNQGLTQYF.

V is TRBV25-1 and J is TRBJ1-6; maybe TRBD1 (6 bases). Trimming left V 3 bases short and J 8 bases short, with 14 bases between. CDR3 length equals 15 residues. Germline assignment: CDR1 MGHDK and CDR2 SYGVNS. DNA for the CDR3: TGTGCCAGCAGTGACGACAGGTCGTTCCATTCACCCCTCCACTTT. Translated, it gives CASSDDRSFHSPLHF.

This clone has a handful of counts. The V gene is TRBV7-2, the J gene TRBJ1-2; D is possibly TRBD1 (5 bases). This CDR3 has 14 residues. CDR1 is SGHTA, CDR2 FQGNSA, per germline. Trimming removed 5 bases from V and 7 bases from J, with 17 bases in between. The CDR3 sequence: CASSGIRGGSGYTF. CDR3 nucleotide sequence: TGTGCCAGCAGCGGGATTCGGGGGGGTTCTGGCTACACCTTC.

This rearrangement joins TRBV5-4 to TRBJ2-5; D not resolved. The CDR3 has 13 amino acids. Germline V gene lookup returns CDR1 SGHNT and CDR2 YYREEE (reference sequence). V was clipped by 1 base and J by 4 bases, with 8 bases between them. The CDR3 spells CASSLRAAETQYF. CDR3 sequence (DNA): TGTGCCAGCAGCTTGAGGGCAGCAGAGACCCAGTACTTC.

This rearrangement joins TRBV10-3 to TRBJ1-2; the D is unclear. Germline loops: CDR1 ENHRY, CDR2 SYGVKD. V lost 8 bases, J lost 3 bases, and 13 bases lay in between. The CDR3 extends over 13 amino acids. The CDR3, as DNA: TGTGCCATCCAAGGGCGGGGTGACTATGGCTACACCTTC. Translated, it gives CAIQGRGDYGYTF.

The chain joins TRBV28 to TRBJ1-2; unclear D gene. The germline V and J ends were trimmed by 3 bases and 4 bases, with 9 bases remaining between them. This CDR3 contains 13 residues. The germline V gene has CDR1 MDHEN and CDR2 SYDVKM. The CDR3 DNA reads as TGTGCCAGCAGTTTGGCCAGCGGCTATGGCTACACCTTC. Protein: CASSLASGYGYTF.

The J gene is TRBJ2-7, the V gene TRBV27, with D tentatively TRBD1 or TRBD2 (6 bases each). This CDR3 region has 11 residues. From germline, CDR1 is MNHEY and CDR2 SMNVEV (reference sequence). As DNA, the CDR3 is TGTGCAGTAGGAGGGGGGTACGAGCAGTACTTC. It translates to CAVGGGYEQYF.

This clone was seen a handful of times. The V gene is TRBV7-6, the J gene TRBJ1-4; D gene unclear. Germline-derived CDR1 and CDR2 are SGHVS and FNYEAQ. Trimming removed 0 bases from V and 4 bases from J, with 9 bases in between. CDR3 length: 15 residues. The chain's CDR3 is CASSLAGASNEKLFF. The CDR3 nucleotides are TGTGCCAGCAGCTTAGCTGGAGCTAGTAATGAAAAACTGTTTTTT.

This clone was recorded once. The CDR3 here is CASSDWTYEQYF. CDR3 sequence (DNA): TGTGCCAGCAGTGATTGGACCTACGAGCAGTACTTC. The genes are TRBV6-1 and TRBJ2-7; D unresolved. CDR1 is MNHNS, CDR2 SASEGT, per germline. This CDR3 is built from 12 residues. Trimming shortened V by 3 bases and J by 2 bases, and 5 bases separated the two germline ends.

The chain uses TRBV28 and TRBJ1-2; 8 nucleotides line up with TRBD1. Germline CDR1 MDHEN, CDR2 SYDVKM. The CDR3 is 13 amino acids. V shed 6 bases and J 8 bases; nucleotides not matched to a gene: 8. In nucleotides, the CDR3 is TGTGCCAGCAGACCAGGGGGCTCGGGGGGCTACACCTTC. Translated: CASRPGGSGGYTF.